This TCR beta chain was captured by sequencing in a study of long-term antiretroviral therapy in people with HIV. The V gene end was trimmed by 4 bases and the J gene end by 2 bases; junction bases not matched to a gene: 17. CDR3 length: 19 amino acids. Germline CDR1 is SEHNR and CDR2 is FQNEAQ (reference sequence). This clone occurred once. The antigen is not known. Study outcomes and limitations: Diversity went up after ART and still fell short of transplant donor controls. HIV repertoires showed narrower CDR3 length ranges than controls. ART adherence, viral resistance and therapy changes were not recorded.

Sequencing relied on immunoSEQ assay v3.0, run at survey level. The protocol was immunoSEQ multiplex PCR, while the TCRdb copy is restricted to in-frame clones and leaves out a portion. The sample has 26,000 or so clones, around 80% seen once. DNA was extracted from around 0.96-9.9 million thawed cryopreserved PBMC. Sample: unsorted PBMCs, taken 1.5 years before starting antiretroviral therapy. V gene TRBV7-9 combines with J gene TRBJ2-3; 8 nucleotides match TRBD1. The clonotype comes from a man between 18 and 35 years old with HIV. CDR3 DNA sequence: TGTGCCAGCAGCTCAAATACCCCCCTCGGACAGGGTGCCACAGATACGCAGTATTTT. It translates to CASSSNTPLGQGATDTQYF.